This T cell receptor (beta chain) was found in a study of neoadjuvant anti-PD-1 for oral cavity cancer. Looking at the study overall: Nivolumab at 3 mg/kg was mostly given biweekly, three to four doses, pre-surgery. Around day 43, patients without progression received a fourth nivolumab dose before surgery.

This clone was seen a handful of times. The CDR3 sequence is 12 residues long. V was pared by 4 bases and J by 7 bases, with 1 base of the junction left unmatched. Germline V CDR1 and CDR2: MNHNS, SASEGT. Sequenced by immunoSEQ multiplex PCR; TCRdb stores in-frame clones only, minus some. Of more than 13,000 clones listed, around three quarters are singletons. The origin of this receptor is a person aged 40-85 years with oral cavity squamous cell carcinoma. The sample consisted of PBMCs, taken before nivolumab (anti-PD-1) treatment. The chain links TRBV6-1 to TRBJ2-7, with 10 nucleotides matching TRBD1. The CDR3 DNA follows: TGTGCCAGCAGTGGGACAGGGGGGGAGCAGTACTTC. Residues: CASSGTGGEQYF.